A single sample gave rise to the 9 T cell receptor beta chains below, sequenced in a study of cytomegalovirus exposure and HLA in healthy donors. The PCR was carried out with 60 Vbeta primers and 13 Jbeta primers. This table comes from immunoSEQ multiplex PCR, and its TCRdb copy is limited to in-frame clones, with some not included. This repertoire shows over 150,000 clones, about 74% found once; its top ten account for under 4.5%. The specimen was PBMCs. The receptors come from a woman aged 35 to 49 in good health and CMV-seronegative.

The chain joins TRBV7-8 to TRBJ2-7; possibly TRBD1 for D (6 bases). The CDR3 length is 15 residues. The V gene lost 4 bases and the J gene lost 4 bases, with 17 bases spanning the gap. The germline gives CDR1 SGHVS, CDR2 FQNEAQ. The CDR3 nucleotides read TGTGCCAGCAGCTCTCTCGGGACACGGACTTACGAGCAGTACTTC. It is translated as CASSSLGTRTYEQYF.

This chain joins TRBV5-4 and TRBJ2-5, with a weak D call TRBD2 (5 bases). Germline loops: CDR1 SGHNT, CDR2 YYREEE (reference sequence). Trimming stripped 0 bases from V and 3 bases from J, with 15 bases between. The CDR3 totals 16 residues. CDR3 nucleotide sequence: TGTGCCAGCAGCTTGGCCCGAGGTAGCGCGGAAGAGACCCAGTACTTC. This codes for CASSLARGSAEETQYF. Drawing the rest from reference TRBV5-4 and TRBJ2-5, the complete variable domain is ETGVTQSPTHLIKTRGQQVTLRCSSQSGHNTVSWYQQALGQGPQFIFQYYREEENGRGNFPPRFSGLQFPNYSSELNVNALELDDSALYLCASSLARGSAEETQYFGPGTRLLVL.

This clone was detected only a few times. The V gene is TRBV27, the J gene TRBJ1-1, with D possibly being TRBD1 (5 bases). V was clipped by 3 bases and J by 1 base, with 6 bases between them. CDR1 is MNHEY, CDR2 SMNVEV, per germline (reference sequence). CDR3 length equals 13 residues. CDR3 nucleotide sequence: TGTGCCAGCAGTTTCCAGGGGAACACTGAAGCTTTCTTT. Protein product: CASSFQGNTEAFF.

This clone appeared a few times. Other DNA sequences from this sample encode an identical CDR3 as well. The genes are TRBV28 and TRBJ1-5; 9 bases match TRBD1. The germline gives CDR1 MDHEN, CDR2 SYDVKM. The length of the CDR3 is 12 residues. Trimming at V came to 8 bases and at J to 4 bases, leaving 0 bases not matched to a gene. CDR3: CASGTGNQPQHF. CDR3 coding DNA: TGTGCCAGCGGGACAGGGAATCAGCCCCAGCATTTT.

This clone was counted a single time. The V gene is TRBV6-1, the J gene TRBJ1-5, with a tentative D call TRBD1 (5 bases). The germline CDR1 and CDR2 sequences are MNHNS and SASEGT. Between the trimmed V and J ends, which lost 2 bases and 5 bases, there was a span of 7 bases. The CDR3 is 13 amino acids. The CDR3 reads CASSEQGYQPQHF. Written as DNA, the CDR3 is TGTGCCAGCAGTGAACAGGGCTATCAGCCCCAGCATTTT.

The chain carries TRBV10-1 and TRBJ1-1; weak D call: TRBD1 (6 bases). V was pared by 6 bases and J by 4 bases, with 12 bases between. The CDR3 sequence is 13 residues long. Germline V gene sequence: CDR1 WNHNN, CDR2 SYGVQD (reference sequence). The CDR3 here is CASRQTGTTEAFF. The DNA of the CDR3 is TGCGCCAGCAGACAAACAGGGACCACTGAAGCTTTCTTT.

The V gene is TRBV5-8, the J gene TRBJ1-4, with 7 positions matching TRBD1. The CDR3 is made up of 14 amino acids. In germline, CDR1 is SGHTS, CDR2 YDEGEE. The V segment lost 5 bases and the J segment 5 bases; nucleotides outside the gene matches: 6. CDR3 nucleotides: TGTGCCAGCAGTCGACAGGGTGCAAATGAAAAACTGTTTTTT. Translated: CASSRQGANEKLFF.

This chain connects TRBV11-3 to TRBJ2-7; D is perhaps TRBD2 (5 bases). The CDR3 loop spans 15 amino acids. V was cut by 5 bases and J by 2 bases, with 16 bases left in between. The germline V gene encodes CDR1 SGHNT and CDR2 YENEEA. The CDR3 protein is CASSPPGIGPYEQYF. The CDR3 DNA is TGTGCCAGCAGCCCCCCCGGGATCGGCCCCTACGAGCAGTACTTC.

The CDR3 region is CASSLVIGRGLETQYF. The CDR3 nucleotides read TGTGCCAGCAGCTTAGTCATAGGGAGGGGTCTAGAGACCCAGTACTTC. The rearrangement links TRBV7-8 to TRBJ2-5, with 7 positions matching TRBD2. This CDR3 is 16 amino acids long. Germline V lookup: CDR1 SGHVS, CDR2 FQNEAQ. After removal of 1 base from V and 4 bases from J, the junction contained 9 bases not matched to a gene.